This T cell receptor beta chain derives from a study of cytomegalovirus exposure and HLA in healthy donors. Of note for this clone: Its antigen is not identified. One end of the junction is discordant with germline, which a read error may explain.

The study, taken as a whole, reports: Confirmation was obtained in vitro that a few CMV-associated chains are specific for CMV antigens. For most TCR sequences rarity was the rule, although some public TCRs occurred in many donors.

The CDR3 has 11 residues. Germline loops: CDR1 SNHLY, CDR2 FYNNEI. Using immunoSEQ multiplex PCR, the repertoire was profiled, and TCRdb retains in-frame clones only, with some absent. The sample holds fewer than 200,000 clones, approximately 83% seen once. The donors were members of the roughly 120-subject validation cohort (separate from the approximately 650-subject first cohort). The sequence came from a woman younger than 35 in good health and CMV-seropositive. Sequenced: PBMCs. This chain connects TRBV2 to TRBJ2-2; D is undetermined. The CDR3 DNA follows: TGTGCCAGCAGGAACAGCGGGGAGCTGTTTTTT. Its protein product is CASRNSGELFF.